Listed below are T cell receptor beta chains from one sample, sequenced in a study of T cells in Graves' hyperthyroidism and ophthalmopathy. TCRdb ran MiXCR on the multiplex PCR reads and lists one entry per CDR3 protein. Of 250,000 to 300,000 distinct CDR3 sequences listed, approximately 18% were seen once; the top ten hold 39%. Source material: blood. Receptors originate from a man aged 45 to 65 with Graves' ophthalmopathy. Each CDR3 is given with its conserved first and last residue. The D gene is left open where the match is weak. Where a row states a size, it is once, few, many or the class of an expanded clone; other rows omit it.

size: few
J: TRBJ1-2
V: TRBV14
D: TRBD1
CDR3: CASSALGTGSDYGYTF
DNA: TGTGCCAGCAGCGCTCTCGGGACAGGGAGTGACTATGGCTACACCTTC

size: many
J: TRBJ1-6
V: TRBV2
D: .
CDR3: CASWGAANSPLHF
DNA: TGTGCCAGCTGGGGGGCAGCTAATTCACCCCTCCACTTT

size: .
J: TRBJ2-3
V: TRBV28
D: .
CDR3: CASSSPPITDTQYF
DNA: TGTGCCAGCAGCTCCCCCCCTATCACAGATACGCAGTATTTT

size: many
J: TRBJ1-5
V: TRBV2
D: TRBD1
CDR3: CASSEETGGGQPQHF
DNA: TGTGCCAGCAGTGAGGAAACAGGGGGGGGACAGCCCCAGCATTTT

size: .
J: TRBJ2-2
V: TRBV20-1
D: .
CDR3: CSARDEGVFMNTGELFF
DNA: TGCAGTGCTAGAGATGAGGGCGTGTTTATGAACACCGGGGAGCTGTTTTTT

size: many
J: TRBJ2-7
V: TRBV28
D: .
CDR3: CASSLAGIYEQYF
DNA: TGTGCCAGCAGTTTAGCAGGGATCTACGAGCAGTACTTC

size: many
J: TRBJ2-7
V: TRBV2
D: .
CDR3: CASTLQAFYEQYF
DNA: TGTGCCAGCACCTTACAGGCGTTCTACGAGCAGTACTTC

size: .
J: TRBJ1-1
V: TRBV5-1
D: .
CDR3: CASSLYSAGTEAFF
DNA: TGCGCCAGCAGCTTGTATTCTGCAGGCACTGAAGCTTTCTTT

size: .
J: TRBJ1-2
V: TRBV29-1
D: .
CDR3: CSVEDRGRTNYGYTF
DNA: TGCAGCGTTGAAGATAGGGGCAGGACTAACTATGGCTACACCTTC

size: .
J: TRBJ1-5
V: TRBV7-2
D: .
CDR3: CASNLGGYSNQPQHF
DNA: TGTGCCAGCAACTTAGGGGGATATAGCAATCAGCCCCAGCATTTT

size: many
J: TRBJ2-1
V: TRBV27
D: TRBD1
CDR3: CASRLITGTGGYNEQFF
DNA: TGTGCCAGCAGACTAATCACCGGGACAGGGGGCTACAATGAGCAGTTCTTC

size: many
J: TRBJ2-7
V: TRBV7-9
D: .
CDR3: CASSLKTDGEQYF
DNA: TGTGCCAGCAGCTTAAAGACGGACGGCGAGCAGTACTTC

size: .
J: TRBJ2-1
V: TRBV28
D: .
CDR3: CASKGGGEQFF
DNA: TGTGCCAGCAAAGGAGGGGGAGAGCAGTTCTTC

size: few
J: TRBJ2-3
V: TRBV7-3
D: .
CDR3: CASTGVRDTQYF
DNA: TGTGCCAGCACAGGGGTAAGGGATACGCAGTATTTT

size: .
J: TRBJ1-5
V: TRBV27
D: .
CDR3: CASSLDSNSNQPQHF
DNA: TGTGCCAGCAGCTTGGACTCAAATAGCAATCAGCCCCAGCATTTT

size: .
J: TRBJ2-5
V: TRBV18
D: .
CDR3: CASSPGGSRETQYF
DNA: TGTGCCAGCTCACCAGGTGGTAGCCGAGAGACCCAGTACTTC

size: many
J: TRBJ2-3
V: TRBV7-3
D: TRBD1
CDR3: CASSPGDRGWTDTQYF
DNA: TGTGCCAGCAGCCCTGGGGACAGGGGATGGACAGATACGCAGTATTTT

size: .
J: TRBJ1-1
V: TRBV6-5
D: TRBD1
CDR3: CASSYSDRGNTEAFF
DNA: TGTGCCAGCAGTTACTCGGACAGGGGGAACACTGAAGCTTTCTTT

size: .
J: TRBJ2-1
V: TRBV5-1
D: .
CDR3: CASEQGSGPYNEQFF
DNA: TGCGCCAGCGAGCAGGGCTCTGGCCCCTACAATGAGCAGTTCTTC

size: many
J: TRBJ2-7
V: TRBV20-1
D: .
CDR3: CSASTGYEQYF
DNA: TGCAGTGCTAGTACAGGGTACGAGCAGTACTTC

size: many
J: TRBJ2-5
V: TRBV29-1
D: TRBD2
CDR3: CSGGLAGGGYQETQYF
DNA: TGCAGCGGGGGACTAGCGGGAGGGGGGTACCAAGAGACCCAGTACTTC

size: .
J: TRBJ2-1
V: TRBV27
D: .
CDR3: CASSLGTPSYNEQFF
DNA: TGTGCCAGCAGTTTAGGGACACCCTCCTACAATGAGCAGTTCTTC

size: few
J: TRBJ2-1
V: TRBV9
D: TRBD2
CDR3: CASSVGLAGGRSSYNEQFF
DNA: TGTGCCAGCAGTGTGGGACTAGCGGGAGGGCGGAGCTCCTACAATGAGCAGTTCTTC

size: .
J: TRBJ1-6
V: TRBV30
D: .
CDR3: CAWSYRGGGNSPLHF
DNA: TGTGCCTGGAGCTATCGGGGGGGTGGTAATTCACCCCTCCACTTT

size: .
J: TRBJ2-4
V: TRBV7-2
D: .
CDR3: CASSLGAQNIQYF
DNA: TGTGCCAGCAGCTTAGGGGCCCAAAACATTCAGTACTTC

size: many
J: TRBJ2-7
V: TRBV18
D: TRBD2
CDR3: CASSRGGAYEQYF
DNA: TGTGCCAGCTCGCGTGGGGGGGCCTACGAGCAGTACTTC

size: .
J: TRBJ2-3
V: TRBV7-3
D: .
CDR3: CASSLTVSTDTQYF
DNA: TGTGCCAGCAGCTTGACAGTTAGCACAGATACGCAGTATTTT

size: many
J: TRBJ1-1
V: TRBV18
D: .
CDR3: CASSPPRGNTEAFF
DNA: TGTGCCAGCTCACCACCGAGGGGGAACACTGAAGCTTTCTTT

size: many
J: TRBJ2-3
V: TRBV30
D: .
CDR3: CAWSVFGNTDTQYF
DNA: TGTGCCTGGAGTGTATTTGGGAACACAGATACGCAGTATTTT

size: few
J: TRBJ2-7
V: TRBV12-3/TRBV12-4
D: TRBD2
CDR3: CASSSELAGTYEQYF
DNA: TGTGCCAGCAGTTCGGAGTTAGCGGGAACCTACGAGCAGTACTTC

size: .
J: TRBJ2-5
V: TRBV20-1
D: .
CDR3: CSARTTQETQYF
DNA: TGCAGTGCTAGGACAACTCAAGAGACCCAGTACTTC

size: many
J: TRBJ1-1
V: TRBV6-1
D: .
CDR3: CASTDGGSNTEAFF
DNA: TGTGCCAGCACCGACGGGGGGTCTAACACTGAAGCTTTCTTT

size: few
J: TRBJ2-1
V: TRBV7-3
D: TRBD2
CDR3: CASRSGTDNEQFF
DNA: TGTGCCAGCAGGAGCGGGACCGACAATGAGCAGTTCTTC

size: many
J: TRBJ1-4
V: TRBV27
D: TRBD1
CDR3: CASSVQGGAKLFF
DNA: TGTGCCAGCAGTGTACAGGGGGGGGCAAAACTGTTTTTT

size: few
J: TRBJ2-1
V: TRBV4-1
D: TRBD2
CDR3: CASSQSPPSGRGWGNEQFF
DNA: TGCGCCAGCAGCCAAAGCCCGCCTAGCGGGAGGGGGTGGGGCAATGAGCAGTTCTTC

size: once
J: TRBJ2-1
V: TRBV6-1
D: .
CDR3: CASSEWSTGTYNEQFF
DNA: TGTGCCAGCAGTGAATGGTCGACAGGAACTTACAATGAGCAGTTCTTC

size: .
J: TRBJ1-1
V: TRBV7-8
D: TRBD1
CDR3: CASSSQDRDRGLSEAFF
DNA: TGTGCCAGCAGCTCCCAGGACAGGGACAGGGGGCTCTCTGAAGCTTTCTTT

size: many
J: TRBJ2-7
V: TRBV5-1
D: .
CDR3: CASSFSTVSYEQYF
DNA: TGCGCCAGCAGCTTTTCGACAGTCTCCTACGAGCAGTACTTC

size: many
J: TRBJ1-3
V: TRBV6-1
D: .
CDR3: CASSPRAGSGNTIYF
DNA: TGTGCCAGCAGCCCCAGGGCCGGCTCTGGAAACACCATATATTTT

size: few
J: TRBJ2-1
V: TRBV18
D: TRBD1
CDR3: CASSPPGQKYNEQFF
DNA: TGTGCCAGCTCACCACCGGGACAGAAATACAATGAGCAGTTCTTC

size: .
J: TRBJ1-2
V: TRBV11-2
D: .
CDR3: CASSLAPGELDYGYTF
DNA: TGTGCCAGCAGCTTAGCCCCAGGGGAGTTGGACTATGGCTACACCTTC

size: many
J: TRBJ2-5
V: TRBV29-1
D: .
CDR3: CSARPGLLLGQETQYF
DNA: TGCAGCGCCCGGCCGGGTCTACTTCTGGGTCAAGAGACCCAGTACTTC

size: few
J: TRBJ2-3
V: TRBV5-4
D: .
CDR3: CASSPGRSAVTDTQYF
DNA: TGTGCCAGCAGCCCCGGTCGGTCGGCCGTCACAGATACGCAGTATTTT

size: few
J: TRBJ2-6
V: TRBV20-1
D: .
CDR3: CSAPGRYSGANVLTF
DNA: TGCAGTGCGCCAGGACGGTACTCTGGGGCCAACGTCCTGACTTTC

size: few
J: TRBJ2-2
V: TRBV14
D: TRBD1
CDR3: CASSQMGTGGFHGELFF
DNA: TGTGCCAGCAGCCAAATGGGGACAGGGGGCTTTCACGGGGAGCTGTTTTTT

size: many
J: TRBJ2-7
V: TRBV20-1
D: .
CDR3: CSASVGGEQYF
DNA: TGCAGTGCTAGTGTAGGCGGCGAGCAGTACTTC

size: many
J: TRBJ1-5
V: TRBV5-6
D: .
CDR3: CASSLRVDSYQPQHF
DNA: TGTGCCAGCAGCTTGCGAGTGGACAGCTATCAGCCCCAGCATTTT

size: many
J: TRBJ2-3
V: TRBV6-1
D: .
CDR3: CASSAGTLGTDTQYF
DNA: TGTGCCAGCAGTGCCGGGACACTAGGCACAGATACGCAGTATTTT

size: .
J: TRBJ2-5
V: TRBV13
D: TRBD2
CDR3: CASIPPGGVSGQYF
DNA: TGTGCCAGCATCCCTCCGGGGGGAGTGTCGGGCCAGTACTTC

size: .
J: TRBJ2-3
V: TRBV14
D: .
CDR3: CASSPRDGGTDTQYF
DNA: TGTGCCAGCAGCCCGAGAGACGGAGGGACAGATACGCAGTATTTT